This TCR beta chain is drawn from a study of T cells after yellow fever vaccination. V was pared by 4 bases and J by 3 bases, with 10 bases of the junction left unmatched. The germline V gene encodes CDR1 SGHRS and CDR2 YFSETQ. The CDR3 extends over 16 amino acids. This clonotype has more than one count but fewer than ten. MiXCR, run by TCRdb on the 5' RACE reads, gives a single entry per CDR3 protein. The sample includes approximately 550,000 distinct CDR3 sequences, around an eighth seen only once; the top ten take more than 12%. The TCR comes from a man aged 25-45 years who received the YFV17D yellow fever vaccine. The V call is TRBV5-1, the J call TRBJ2-3; TRBD2 aligns across 8 bases. This material consisted of PBMCs, taken on the day of the yellow fever booster vaccination. CDR3 protein: CASSPEAGVLTDTQYF. The CDR3, as DNA: TGCGCCAGCAGCCCTGAAGCGGGAGTCTTAACAGATACGCAGTATTTT.